These 3 T cell receptor beta chains originate from one sample sequenced in a study of blood T cell repertoires in COVID-19. TCRdb keeps only in-frame clones here, not all; method: immunoSEQ multiplex PCR. In the table there are around 55,000 clones, more than 70% of which are singletons. Specimen: peripheral blood. The receptor source for this set is a man in his 60s with active COVID-19.

This sequence joins TRBV5-1 and TRBJ2-2; 7 bases match TRBD1. V shed 5 bases and J 0 bases; nucleotides not matched to a gene: 7. Germline V CDR1 and CDR2: SGHRS, YFSETQ. This CDR3 is 16 amino acids long. The CDR3: CASRTGGQANTGELFF. CDR3 DNA sequence: TGCGCCAGCAGGACCGGAGGACAGGCGAACACCGGGGAGCTGTTTTTT.

The V call is TRBV3-1 (or the pseudogene TRBV3-2), the J call TRBJ1-4, with D tentatively TRBD1 (6 bases). The germline CDR1 and CDR2 sequences are LGHDT and YNNKEL (reference sequence). The CDR3 spans 18 residues. Between the trimmed V and J ends, which lost 2 bases and 0 bases, there was a span of 16 bases. The CDR3 region is CASSQNAGALATNEKLFF. The CDR3 DNA follows: TGTGCCAGCAGCCAAAATGCAGGGGCCCTTGCAACTAATGAAAAACTGTTTTTT.

V gene TRBV5-1 combines with J gene TRBJ2-2; tentative D call: TRBD1 (5 bases). Trimming removed 0 bases from V and 7 bases from J, with 10 bases in between. Germline V gene lookup returns CDR1 SGHRS and CDR2 YFSETQ. The CDR3 has 14 amino acids. The CDR3 region has the DNA TGCGCCAGCAGCTTGGGAGCGACAGTCGGGGAGCTGTTTTTT. Its translation is CASSLGATVGELFF.